One sample yielded the 9 T cell receptor beta chains listed below, sequenced in a study of blood T cell repertoires in COVID-19. Generated by immunoSEQ multiplex PCR, the TCRdb table keeps only in-frame clones and is missing some. Found here are a few hundred thousand clones, approximately 86% of them singletons; the top ten hold over 1.5%. Input material: peripheral blood. These receptors were taken from a young man with active or convalescent COVID-19.

The genes are TRBV5-6 and TRBJ2-5, with 9 nucleotides matching TRBD2. The germline gives CDR1 SGHDT, CDR2 YYEEEE. The CDR3 totals 17 residues. Trimming removed 4 bases from V and 5 bases from J; junction bases left unmatched: 15. CDR3 region: CASSPGLAGFSLETQYF. DNA of the CDR3: TGTGCCAGCAGCCCGGGGCTAGCGGGGTTTAGCCTGGAGACCCAGTACTTC.

The chain is built from TRBV7-2 and TRBJ2-2; TRBD2 is a possible D gene (5 bases). The CDR3 has 15 amino acids. The V end lost 5 bases, the J end lost 4 bases, and 14 bases lay between the germline ends. In germline, CDR1 is SGHTA, CDR2 FQGNSA. CDR3 protein: CASSRLGVSTGELFF. In DNA, the CDR3 is TGTGCCAGCAGCCGCCTCGGGGTGAGCACCGGGGAGCTGTTTTTT.

This chain uses TRBV6-5 with TRBJ1-2, with 7 bases fitting TRBD1. The CDR3 covers 14 residues. Trimming cost V 6 bases and J 7 bases; bases outside gene matches: 11. Germline V gene data show CDR1 as MNHEY and CDR2 as SVGAGI. The CDR3: CASSLDRDRSGYTF. The CDR3 nucleotides are TGTGCCAGCAGCCTAGACAGGGATCGGAGTGGCTACACCTTC.

The V and J genes are TRBV29-1 and TRBJ2-5, with 13 bases aligning to TRBD2. The CDR3 totals 16 residues. Germline assignment: CDR1 SQVTM and CDR2 ANQGSEA. J was trimmed by 5 bases and V by 1 base; bases with no gene match: 7. This chain's CDR3 is CSVEGGLAGPSETQYF. CDR3 nucleotides: TGCAGCGTTGAAGGGGGACTAGCGGGGCCCTCGGAGACCCAGTACTTC.

Here the CDR3 reads CASSLGFNGNTIYF. The CDR3 DNA sequence: TGTGCCAGCAGCTTGGGTTTTAATGGAAACACCATATATTTT. The chain couples TRBV5-6 to TRBJ1-3, with D uncertain. The CDR3 runs to 14 residues. Trimming removed 0 bases at V and 3 bases at J, with 7 bases between. Germline V gives CDR1 SGHDT, CDR2 YYEEEE.

This chain uses TRBV19 with TRBJ2-7; 7 bases line up with TRBD2. The germline V gene has CDR1 LNHDA and CDR2 SQIVND (reference sequence). The CDR3 sequence is 14 residues long. V shed 1 base, J shed 7 bases, and the junction held 7 bases outside the gene matches. CDR3 DNA sequence: TGTGCCAGTAGTATAGCGGCCCAGCGGGGAGAGCAGTACTTC. Its protein is CASSIAAQRGEQYF.

In DNA, the CDR3 is TGTGCCAGCAGTGAGTTAGGGGTCTCGGCTCGCGACGATACGCAGTATTTT. Encoded protein: CASSELGVSARDDTQYF. This rearrangement joins TRBV2 to TRBJ2-3; tentatively, D is TRBD1 (5 bases). This CDR3 has 17 residues. Germline V gives CDR1 SNHLY, CDR2 FYNNEI. Trimming left V 3 bases short and J 6 bases short, with 22 bases between.

This sequence joins TRBV6-5 and TRBJ2-7; D is uncertain. The germline V and J ends were trimmed by 2 bases and 2 bases, with 4 bases remaining between them. Germline V gives CDR1 MNHEY, CDR2 SVGAGI. This CDR3 comprises 12 residues. The CDR3 reads CASSYVAYEQYF. The CDR3 DNA reads as TGTGCCAGCAGTTACGTCGCCTACGAGCAGTACTTC.

J is TRBJ1-2 and V is TRBV4-1; D gene uncertain. Trimming stripped 0 bases from V and 0 bases from J, with 11 bases between. CDR3 length: 16 residues. Germline lookup yields CDR1 MGHRA and CDR2 YSYEKL. As DNA, the CDR3 is TGCGCCAGCAGCCAAGATAGCGGGGATTCTAACTATGGCTACACCTTC. Its protein is CASSQDSGDSNYGYTF.